This entry lists 6 T cell receptor beta chains sequenced from one sample in a study of radiotherapy plus CTLA-4 blockade in lung cancer (dated by TCRdb to between 2017 and 2018). The library was made by the immunoSEQ multiplex PCR assay. Entries here come from immuneACCESS through TCRdb and include only in-frame sequences with V and J called. Some clones fail to appear in such tables; in the studies checked, an unresolved V gene covers under half of the shortfall, and the cause of the remainder is unknown. Present in this sample are 90,000 to 100,000 clones, 88% of which were seen just once. The ten top clones hold 4.9% of the sample. The input for sequencing was peripheral blood, taken from a patient treated with radiotherapy plus ipilimumab. The receptors were gathered from a human donor with non-small cell lung cancer that progressed on radiotherapy plus ipilimumab.

V usage is TRBV6-4 and J usage is TRBJ2-1, with 7 bases matching TRBD2. The V and J ends lost 9 bases and 6 bases, in that order; junction bases with no gene match: 2. The germline gives CDR1 MRHNA, CDR2 SNTAGT. The CDR3 has 11 amino acids. CDR3 sequence reads: CARGRGNEQFF. The CDR3 nucleotides are TGTGCCAGGGGGAGGGGCAATGAGCAGTTCTTC.

The chain links TRBV9 to TRBJ1-2; tentatively, D is TRBD1 (5 bases). CDR3 size: 11 residues. Per germline, CDR1 SGDLS and CDR2 YYNGEE. The V and J ends lost 3 bases and 8 bases respectively, with 8 bases between them. The CDR3: CASSATEGYTF. The CDR3 region has the DNA TGTGCCAGCAGCGCGACAGAGGGCTACACCTTC.

The genes are TRBV6-5 and TRBJ2-5; tentatively, D is TRBD1 (5 bases). Germline V lookup: CDR1 MNHEY, CDR2 SVGAGI. V shed 0 bases and J shed 4 bases, with 12 bases lying between them. This CDR3 is 15 amino acids long. CDR3 coding DNA: TGTGCCAGCAGTTACTCCGACAGTGGCGGAGAGACCCAGTACTTC. Translated: CASSYSDSGGETQYF.

J is TRBJ1-1 and V is TRBV5-1; TRBD1 matches 7 bases. V lost 6 bases and J lost 0; bases outside the gene matches: 8. Per germline, CDR1 SGHRS and CDR2 YFSETQ. This CDR3 contains 15 residues. CDR3 sequence: CASKGQTNMNTEAFF. CDR3 in DNA: TGCGCCAGCAAGGGACAGACGAACATGAACACTGAAGCTTTCTTT. The entire variable domain, with the rest obtained from reference TRBV5-1 and TRBJ1-1, is as follows: KAGVTQTPRYLIKTRGQQVTLSCSPISGHRSVSWYQQTPGQGLQFLFEYFSETQRNKGNFPGRFSGRQFSNSRSEMNVSTLELGDSALYLCASKGQTNMNTEAFFGQGTRLTVV.

This rearrangement joins TRBV29-1 to TRBJ2-1, with a weak D call TRBD1 (6 bases). The V gene's germline CDR1 is SQVTM and CDR2 ANQGSEA. Trimming cost V 7 bases and J 0 bases, with 10 bases left between them. This CDR3 comprises 13 residues. CDR3 DNA: TGCAGCGCGGTGGACAGCTCCTACAATGAGCAGTTCTTC. Amino acids: CSAVDSSYNEQFF.

The chain combines TRBV19 with TRBJ1-1, with 8 bases identical to TRBD1. This CDR3 comprises 14 residues. Germline CDR1 and CDR2: LNHDA and SQIVND (reference sequence). With V trimmed by 6 bases and J by 4 bases, 7 bases remained unmatched. The CDR3 loop reads CASSMTGVRTEAFF. DNA of the CDR3: TGTGCCAGTAGCATGACAGGGGTGCGCACTGAAGCTTTCTTT.